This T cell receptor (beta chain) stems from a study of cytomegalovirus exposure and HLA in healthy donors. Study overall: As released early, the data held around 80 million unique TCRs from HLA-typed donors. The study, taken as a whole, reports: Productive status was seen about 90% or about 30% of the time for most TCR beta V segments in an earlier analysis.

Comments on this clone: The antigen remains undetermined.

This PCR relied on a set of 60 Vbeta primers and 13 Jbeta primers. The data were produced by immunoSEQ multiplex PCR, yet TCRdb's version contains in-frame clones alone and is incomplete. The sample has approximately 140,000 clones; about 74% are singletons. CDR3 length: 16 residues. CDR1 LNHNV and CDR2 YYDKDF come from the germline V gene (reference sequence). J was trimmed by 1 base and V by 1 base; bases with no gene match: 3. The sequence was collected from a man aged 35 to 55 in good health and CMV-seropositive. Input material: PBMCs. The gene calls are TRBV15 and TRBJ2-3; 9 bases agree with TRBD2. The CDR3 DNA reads TGTGCCACCAGCAGAGGCGCTAGCGGGGGCACAGATACGCAGTATTTT. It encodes CATSRGASGGTDTQYF.